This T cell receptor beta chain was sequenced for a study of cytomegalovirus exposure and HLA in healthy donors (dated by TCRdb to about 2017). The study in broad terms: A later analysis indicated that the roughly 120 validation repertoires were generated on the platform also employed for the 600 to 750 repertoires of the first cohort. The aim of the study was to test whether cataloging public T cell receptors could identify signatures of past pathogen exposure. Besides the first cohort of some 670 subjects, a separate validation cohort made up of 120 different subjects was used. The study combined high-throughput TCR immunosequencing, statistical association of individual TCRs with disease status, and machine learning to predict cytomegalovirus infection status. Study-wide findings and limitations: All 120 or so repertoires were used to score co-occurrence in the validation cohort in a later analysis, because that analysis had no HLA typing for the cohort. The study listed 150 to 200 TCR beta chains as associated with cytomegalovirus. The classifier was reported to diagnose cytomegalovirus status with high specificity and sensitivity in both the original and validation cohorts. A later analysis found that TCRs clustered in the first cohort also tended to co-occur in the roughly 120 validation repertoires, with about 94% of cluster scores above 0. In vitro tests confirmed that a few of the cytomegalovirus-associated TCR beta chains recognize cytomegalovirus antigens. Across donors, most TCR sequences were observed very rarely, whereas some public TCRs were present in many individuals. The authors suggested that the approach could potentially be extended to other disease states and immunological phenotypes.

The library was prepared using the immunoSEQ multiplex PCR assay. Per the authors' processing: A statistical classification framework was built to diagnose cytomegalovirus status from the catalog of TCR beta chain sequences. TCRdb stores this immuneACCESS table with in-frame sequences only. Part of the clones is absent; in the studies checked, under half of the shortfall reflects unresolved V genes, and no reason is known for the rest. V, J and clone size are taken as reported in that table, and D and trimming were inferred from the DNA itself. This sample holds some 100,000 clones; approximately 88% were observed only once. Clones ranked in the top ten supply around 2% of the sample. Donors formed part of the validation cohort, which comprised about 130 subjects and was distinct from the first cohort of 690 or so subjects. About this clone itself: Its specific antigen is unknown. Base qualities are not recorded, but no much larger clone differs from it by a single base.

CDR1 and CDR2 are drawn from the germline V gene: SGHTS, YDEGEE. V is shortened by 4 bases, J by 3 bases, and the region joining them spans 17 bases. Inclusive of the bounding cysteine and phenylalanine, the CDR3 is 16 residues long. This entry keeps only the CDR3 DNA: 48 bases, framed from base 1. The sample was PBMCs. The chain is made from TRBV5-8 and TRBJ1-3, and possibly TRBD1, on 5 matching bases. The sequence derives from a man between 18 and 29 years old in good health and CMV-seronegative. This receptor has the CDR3 CASSLPGRANGNTIYF. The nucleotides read TGTGCCAGCAGCCTCCCAGGCAGGGCAAATGGAAACACCATATATTTT. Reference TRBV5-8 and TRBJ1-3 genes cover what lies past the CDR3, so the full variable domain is EAGVTQSPTHLIKTRGQQATLRCSPISGHTSVYWYQQALGLGLQFLLWYDEGEERNRGNFPPRFSGRQFPNYSSELNVNALELEDSALYLCASSLPGRANGNTIYFGEGSWLTVV.